These 14 T cell receptor beta chains were sequenced from one sample in a study of blood T cell repertoires in COVID-19. Some clones are missing from TCRdb's copy, which holds only in-frame ones; the method was immunoSEQ multiplex PCR. Altogether some 180,000 clones are present, over 80% being singletons, with the ten largest covering about 7.8%. The sequenced material came from peripheral blood. These receptors came from a woman aged 60-75 years with COVID-19, enrolled during active disease.

This CDR3 reads CASSVSGGSYEQYF. CDR3 DNA sequence: TGTGCCAGCAGCGTTAGCGGGGGGTCCTACGAGCAGTACTTC. The chain is built from TRBV7-2 and TRBJ2-7, with 10 nucleotides matching TRBD2. CDR1 SGHTA and CDR2 FQGNSA come from the germline V gene. With V trimmed by 5 bases and J by 1 base, 2 bases remained unmatched. CDR3 length: 14 amino acids. Full variable domain (remainder filled in from reference TRBV7-2 and TRBJ2-7): GAGVSQSPSNKVTEKGKDVELRCDPISGHTALYWYRQSLGQGLEFLIYFQGNSAPDKSGLPSDRFSAERTGGSVSTLTIQRTQQEDSAVYLCASSVSGGSYEQYFGPGTRLTVT.

The rearrangement uses TRBV10-3 and TRBJ2-1, with TRBD1 identical over 10 bases. Germline CDR1 and CDR2: ENHRY and SYGVKD. This CDR3 region has 16 residues. The V gene end was trimmed by 4 bases and the J gene end by 8 bases; junction bases not matched to a gene: 11. CDR3 bases: TGTGCCATCAGTGGGACAGGGGGAAATGGATTGGATGAGCAGTTCTTC. Translating it yields CAISGTGGNGLDEQFF.

The chain has TRBV28 and TRBJ2-7; TRBD2 agrees at 10 bases. The V and J ends lost 11 bases and 5 bases, in that order; junction bases with no gene match: 9. The CDR3 length is 13 residues. Germline CDR1 reads MDHEN; CDR2 reads SYDVKM. CDR3 loop: CAVPGLAGDEQYF. CDR3 coding DNA: TGTGCCGTGCCCGGGCTAGCGGGAGACGAGCAGTACTTC.

Here the CDR3 reads CATSDLRGGRDGELFF. The DNA of the CDR3 is TGTGCCACCAGTGATTTGCGAGGGGGCCGAGACGGGGAGCTGTTTTTT. V is TRBV24-1 and J is TRBJ2-2; 7 nucleotides agree with TRBD1. Looked up from germline, CDR1 is KGHDR and CDR2 is SFDVKD. The CDR3 consists of 16 residues. V gave up 0 bases and J gave up 7 bases; unmatched junction bases: 7.

The chain uses TRBV11-2 and TRBJ2-1; 10 bases match TRBD2. This CDR3 has 15 amino acids. CDR1 and CDR2 from the germline V gene are SGHAT and FQNNGV. The V segment lost 2 bases and the J segment 9 bases; nucleotides outside the gene matches: 7. The CDR3 is CASSLFTSGVLEQFF. The CDR3, as DNA: TGTGCCAGCAGCTTATTTACTAGCGGGGTTCTTGAGCAGTTCTTC.

Concerning this clone itself: The junction departs from germline at one end; a sequencing error may be responsible. This sequence joins TRBV5-1 and TRBJ2-1; TRBD2 matches at 15 bases. The CDR3 has 16 residues. The germline CDR1 and CDR2 sequences are SGHRS and YFSETQ. The DNA for the CDR3 is TGCGCCCGCAGGGGGACGGGACTAGCGGGGGGCAATGAGCAGTTCTTC. Translated: CARRGTGLAGGNEQFF.

The V call is TRBV11-2, the J call TRBJ2-1; the D is unclear. The CDR3 is 14 residues long. In germline, CDR1 is SGHAT, CDR2 FQNNGV. V lost 5 bases and J lost 0, with 8 bases in between. This CDR3 is CASSLSGSYNEQFF. The CDR3 nucleotides read TGTGCCAGCAGCCTGAGTGGCTCCTACAATGAGCAGTTCTTC.

The rearrangement joins TRBV27 to TRBJ1-2, with D maybe TRBD1 (6 bases). The germline V gene has CDR1 MNHEY and CDR2 SMNVEV (reference sequence). The length of the CDR3 is 13 residues. Trimming pared 4 bases from V and 5 bases from J, leaving 11 bases between. The CDR3 sequence: CASSSGAGYGYTF. The CDR3 DNA is TGTGCCAGCAGTTCAGGGGCTGGATATGGCTACACCTTC.

The V and J genes are TRBV19 and TRBJ2-3; 12 bases map to TRBD2. The germline V gene has CDR1 LNHDA and CDR2 SQIVND (reference sequence). V lost 4 bases and J lost 4; bases outside the gene matches: 6. CDR3 length: 16 residues. The CDR3 sequence: CASSKLAGGQADTQYF. The CDR3 region has the DNA TGTGCCAGTAGTAAGCTAGCGGGGGGGCAAGCAGATACGCAGTATTTT.

The gene calls are TRBV19 and TRBJ2-1; 7 bases match TRBD2. Per the germline V gene, CDR1 is LNHDA and CDR2 is SQIVND (reference sequence). J lost 4 bases, V lost 3 bases, and 6 bases had no gene match. The CDR3 sequence is 15 residues long. The CDR3 region is CASSIGGSLYNEQFF. CDR3 DNA: TGTGCCAGTAGTATCGGCGGGAGCCTATACAATGAGCAGTTCTTC.

This chain joins TRBV7-2 and TRBJ2-6; possibly TRBD2 for D (5 bases). The ends were cut back, 6 bases at V and 0 bases at J, with 9 bases in the middle. This CDR3 region has 15 residues. Germline V gene lookup returns CDR1 SGHTA and CDR2 FQGNSA. CDR3 sequence (DNA): TGTGCCAGCAGTCCCCGGGACTCTGGGGCCAACGTCCTGACTTTC. Amino acid sequence: CASSPRDSGANVLTF.

J is TRBJ2-1 and V is TRBV5-1, with 8 bases that match TRBD2. CDR3 length: 16 amino acids. V trimming: 4 bases; J trimming: 2 bases; junction bases outside the gene matches: 8. Germline V CDR1 and CDR2: SGHRS, YFSETQ. The CDR3, as DNA: TGCGCCAGCAGCCCTGGAGGGCGGGGGGCCTACAATGAGCAGTTCTTC. This gives the protein CASSPGGRGAYNEQFF.

The V call is TRBV6-4, the J call TRBJ2-1; no clear D. Trimming stripped 0 bases from V and 12 bases from J, with 9 bases between. Germline lookup yields CDR1 MRHNA and CDR2 SNTAGT. The CDR3 runs to 12 residues. Here the CDR3 DNA reads TGTGCCAGCAGTGACTCGAAGCAGGCGCAGTTCTTC. It translates to CASSDSKQAQFF.

This sequence joins TRBV30 and TRBJ1-2, with D possibly TRBD1 on 5 matching bases. There are 12 residues in the CDR3. The V end was cut by 2 bases, the J end by 8 bases, with 12 bases between. Germline CDR1 reads GTSNPN; CDR2 reads SVGIG (reference sequence). CDR3 nucleotides: TGTGCCTGGAGTCCCTCCCCAGGGGGCTACACCTTC. Encoded protein: CAWSPSPGGYTF.